The clone carrying this T cell receptor beta chain was seen ten or more times. The antigen is undetermined. Then a second PCR, running roughly 6 to 11 cycles, was carried out with a sample-barcoded 5' primer and a J-beta primer mix. Each CDR3 protein gets one entry after TCRdb re-called the 5' RACE reads with MiXCR. The sample includes 600,000 to 650,000 distinct CDR3 sequences, under 70% seen only once; the top ten take around 37%. Ten milliliters of peripheral blood were drawn from each donor. The sample comes from a study of blood T cells in healthy people across ages. Study findings and constraints: It was the long-lived donors that had more naive CD4+ cells and higher diversity than aged donors.

CDR1 and CDR2 from the germline V gene are DFQATT and SNEGSKA (reference sequence). CDR3 length: 16 residues. Between the trimmed V and J ends, which lost 0 bases and 2 bases, there was a span of 15 bases. Sequenced input: blood. The chain links TRBV20-1 to TRBJ2-3, with D perhaps matching TRBD2 (5 bases). This TCR derives from a man in his sixties in good health. The CDR3 region is CSARDSRSGPTDTQYF. The CDR3 bases are TGCAGTGCTAGAGATAGCAGGAGCGGTCCCACAGATACGCAGTATTTT.